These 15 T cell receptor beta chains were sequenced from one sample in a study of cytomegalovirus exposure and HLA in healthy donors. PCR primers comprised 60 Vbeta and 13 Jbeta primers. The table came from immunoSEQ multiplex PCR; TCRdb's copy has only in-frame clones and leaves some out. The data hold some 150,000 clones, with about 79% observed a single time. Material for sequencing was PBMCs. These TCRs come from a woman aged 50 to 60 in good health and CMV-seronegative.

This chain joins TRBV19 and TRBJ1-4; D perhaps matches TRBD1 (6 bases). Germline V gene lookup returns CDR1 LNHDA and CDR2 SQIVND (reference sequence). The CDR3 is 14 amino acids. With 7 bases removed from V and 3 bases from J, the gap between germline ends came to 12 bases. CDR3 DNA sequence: TGTGCCAGTAACCCAGGGGTTGCTAATGAAAAACTGTTTTTT. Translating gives CASNPGVANEKLFF.

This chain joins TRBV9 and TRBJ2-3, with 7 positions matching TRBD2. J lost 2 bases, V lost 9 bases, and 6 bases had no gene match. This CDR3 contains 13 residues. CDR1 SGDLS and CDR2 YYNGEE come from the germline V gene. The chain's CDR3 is CATPSGDTDTQYF. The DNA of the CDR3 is TGTGCCACTCCGAGCGGGGACACAGATACGCAGTATTTT.

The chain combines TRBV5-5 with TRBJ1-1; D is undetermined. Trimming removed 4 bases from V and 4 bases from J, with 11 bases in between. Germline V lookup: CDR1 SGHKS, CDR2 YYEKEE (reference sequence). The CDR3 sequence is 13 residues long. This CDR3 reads CASSRVGGTEAFF. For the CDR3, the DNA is TGTGCCAGCAGCCGGGTTGGCGGCACTGAAGCTTTCTTT.

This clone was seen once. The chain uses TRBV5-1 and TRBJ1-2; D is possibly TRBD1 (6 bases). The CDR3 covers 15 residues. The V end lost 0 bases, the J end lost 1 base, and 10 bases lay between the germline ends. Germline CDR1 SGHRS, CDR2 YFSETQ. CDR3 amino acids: CASSLELQGNYGYTF. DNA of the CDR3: TGCGCCAGCAGCTTGGAACTACAGGGTAACTATGGCTACACCTTC.

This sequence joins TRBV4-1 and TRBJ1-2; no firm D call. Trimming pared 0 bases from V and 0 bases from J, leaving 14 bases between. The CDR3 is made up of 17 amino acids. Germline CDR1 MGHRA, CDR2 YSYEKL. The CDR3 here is CASSQEETRGANYGYTF. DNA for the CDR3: TGCGCCAGCAGCCAAGAGGAGACCAGAGGAGCTAACTATGGCTACACCTTC.

CDR3 in amino acids: CASSQVIPGGINEQFF. In DNA, the CDR3 is TGCGCCAGCAGCCAAGTAATTCCAGGGGGCATCAATGAGCAGTTCTTC. The chain has TRBV4-3 and TRBJ2-1; 8 bases fit TRBD1. Trimming cost V 1 base and J 6 bases; bases outside gene matches: 8. Germline V gene lookup returns CDR1 LGHNA and CDR2 YSLEER. CDR3 length: 16 amino acids.

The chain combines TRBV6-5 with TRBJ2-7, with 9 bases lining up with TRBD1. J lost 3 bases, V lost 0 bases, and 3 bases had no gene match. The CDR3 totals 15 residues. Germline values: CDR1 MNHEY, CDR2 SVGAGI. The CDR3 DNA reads TGTGCCAGCAGTTACTCGGGACAGGGTTACTACGAGCAGTACTTC. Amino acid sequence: CASSYSGQGYYEQYF.

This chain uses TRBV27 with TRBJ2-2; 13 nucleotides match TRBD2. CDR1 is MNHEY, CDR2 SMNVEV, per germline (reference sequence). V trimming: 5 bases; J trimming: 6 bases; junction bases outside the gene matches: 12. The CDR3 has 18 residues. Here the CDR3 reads CASSPGLAGAGGSGELFF. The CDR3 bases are TGTGCCAGCAGTCCCGGACTAGCGGGGGCCGGGGGATCCGGGGAGCTGTTTTTT.

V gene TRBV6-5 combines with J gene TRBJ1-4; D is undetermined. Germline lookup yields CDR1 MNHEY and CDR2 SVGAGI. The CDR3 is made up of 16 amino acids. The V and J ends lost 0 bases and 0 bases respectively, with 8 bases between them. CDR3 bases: TGTGCCAGCAGTTACTCGAGGGCGGCAACTAATGAAAAACTGTTTTTT. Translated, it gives CASSYSRAATNEKLFF.

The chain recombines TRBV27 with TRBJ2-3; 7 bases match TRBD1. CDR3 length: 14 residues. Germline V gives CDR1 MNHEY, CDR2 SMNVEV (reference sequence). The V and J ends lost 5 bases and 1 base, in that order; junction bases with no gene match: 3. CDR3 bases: TGTGCCAGCAGTGCACAGGGGCGCACAGATACGCAGTATTTT. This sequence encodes CASSAQGRTDTQYF.

The CDR3 is CASSLRRLYTGELFF. DNA for the CDR3: TGTGCCAGCAGTTTAAGGAGGTTATACACCGGGGAGCTGTTTTTT. The gene calls are TRBV28 and TRBJ2-2; possibly TRBD2 for D (5 bases). CDR1 is MDHEN and CDR2 is SYDVKM in the germline V gene. This CDR3 contains 15 residues. Trimming cost V 2 bases and J 3 bases, with 10 bases left between them.

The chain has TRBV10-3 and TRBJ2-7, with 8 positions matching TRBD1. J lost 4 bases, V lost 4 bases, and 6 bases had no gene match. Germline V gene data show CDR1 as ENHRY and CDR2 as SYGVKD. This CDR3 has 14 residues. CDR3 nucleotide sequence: TGTGCCATCAGTGCACCGGGACAGGCTTACGAGCAGTACTTC. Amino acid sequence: CAISAPGQAYEQYF.

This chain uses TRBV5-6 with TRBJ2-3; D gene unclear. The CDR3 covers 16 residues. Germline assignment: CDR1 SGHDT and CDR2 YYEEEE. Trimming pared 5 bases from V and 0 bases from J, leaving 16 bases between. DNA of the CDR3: TGTGCCAGCAGATGTATGGCAAACCATAGCACAGATACGCAGTATTTT. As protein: CASRCMANHSTDTQYF.

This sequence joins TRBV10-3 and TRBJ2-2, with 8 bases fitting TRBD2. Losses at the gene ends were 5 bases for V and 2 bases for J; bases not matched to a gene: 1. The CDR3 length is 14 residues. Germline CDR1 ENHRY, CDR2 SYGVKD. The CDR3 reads CAISSGGNTGELFF. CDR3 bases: TGTGCCATCAGTAGCGGGGGAAACACCGGGGAGCTGTTTTTT.

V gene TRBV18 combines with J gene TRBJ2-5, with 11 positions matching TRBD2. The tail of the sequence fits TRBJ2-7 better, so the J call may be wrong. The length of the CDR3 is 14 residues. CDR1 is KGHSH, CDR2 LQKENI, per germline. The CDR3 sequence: CASSPTSGADEQYF. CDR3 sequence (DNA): TGTGCCAGCTCACCGACTAGCGGGGCTGACGAGCAGTACTTC.